A selection of T cell receptor beta chains follows, all from one sample in a study of cytomegalovirus exposure and HLA in healthy donors. The table came from immunoSEQ multiplex PCR; TCRdb's copy has only in-frame clones and leaves some out. The repertoire holds about 130,000 clones, approximately 80% seen once, with approximately 3.4% in the top ten. Sequencing used PBMCs. The source of these receptors is a man in his forties in good health and CMV-seronegative. The CDR3 runs from the conserved cysteine through the conserved F or W. Each record gives: CDR3 length, J gene, clone size, V gene, D gene, CDR3 DNA, CDR3 protein. The D gene is left open where the match is weak. The size field is filled for only some rows; it gives once, few, many or a size class.

CDR3 length: 13; J gene: TRBJ1-5; clone size: few; V gene: TRBV2; D gene: -; CDR3 DNA: TGTGCCAGCAGTGTGGGGGCCTGGCAGCCCCAGCATTTT; CDR3 protein: CASSVGAWQPQHF
CDR3 length: 16; J gene: TRBJ2-6; clone size: -; V gene: TRBV30; D gene: TRBD1; CDR3 DNA: TGTGCCTGGAGTTCAGGGGGTGACTCTGGGGCCAACGTCCTGACTTTC; CDR3 protein: CAWSSGGDSGANVLTF
CDR3 length: 14; J gene: TRBJ1-2; clone size: -; V gene: TRBV19; D gene: -; CDR3 DNA: TGTGCCAGTAGTATTTGGGGGGCTAACTATGGCTACACCTTC; CDR3 protein: CASSIWGANYGYTF
CDR3 length: 13; J gene: TRBJ1-2; clone size: -; V gene: TRBV27; D gene: TRBD1; CDR3 DNA: TGTGCCAGCAGTCCGGGGACAGGTTATGGCTACACCTTC; CDR3 protein: CASSPGTGYGYTF
CDR3 length: 16; J gene: TRBJ2-3; clone size: once; V gene: TRBV9; D gene: TRBD2; CDR3 DNA: TGTGCCAGCAGCGTAGTTGCGGGAGGTGGAGGGGATACGCAGTATTTT; CDR3 protein: CASSVVAGGGGDTQYF
CDR3 length: 19; J gene: TRBJ1-6; clone size: few; V gene: TRBV5-6; D gene: TRBD1; CDR3 DNA: TGTGCCAGCAGCTCCCTCGGGACAGGGCTAAGCTCCTATAATTCACCCCTCCACTTT; CDR3 protein: CASSSLGTGLSSYNSPLHF
CDR3 length: 15; J gene: TRBJ2-5; clone size: -; V gene: TRBV5-1; D gene: TRBD2; CDR3 DNA: TGCGCCAGCAGCTTGGCGGGGGGGTCCCAAGAGACCCAGTACTTC; CDR3 protein: CASSLAGGSQETQYF
CDR3 length: 14; J gene: TRBJ2-7; clone size: -; V gene: TRBV4-3; D gene: -; CDR3 DNA: TGCGCCAGCAGCCAAGGAACAGGGCTCTCCGAGCAGTACTTC; CDR3 protein: CASSQGTGLSEQYF
CDR3 length: 17; J gene: TRBJ1-1; clone size: -; V gene: TRBV13; D gene: TRBD1; CDR3 DNA: TGTGCCAGCAGCTTAATGGGACAGGGGTACATGAACACTGAAGCTTTCTTT; CDR3 protein: CASSLMGQGYMNTEAFF
CDR3 length: 13; J gene: TRBJ2-3; clone size: once; V gene: TRBV30; D gene: TRBD1; CDR3 DNA: TGTGCCTCGGACAGGGGCAGTGCAGATACGCAGTATTTT; CDR3 protein: CASDRGSADTQYF
CDR3 length: 13; J gene: TRBJ2-7; clone size: -; V gene: TRBV25-1; D gene: TRBD2; CDR3 DNA: TGTGCCAGCAGTGGTCCCGCGGGGGGCGAGCAGTACTTC; CDR3 protein: CASSGPAGGEQYF
CDR3 length: 14; J gene: TRBJ2-1; clone size: few; V gene: TRBV27; D gene: TRBD1; CDR3 DNA: TGTGCCAGCAGTCCGCACCAGACAGGGGATGAGCAGTTCTTC; CDR3 protein: CASSPHQTGDEQFF
CDR3 length: 14; J gene: TRBJ1-1; clone size: -; V gene: TRBV19; D gene: -; CDR3 DNA: TGTGCCAGTATCTCCCAGGGGCTTAACACTGAAGCTTTCTTT; CDR3 protein: CASISQGLNTEAFF
CDR3 length: 18; J gene: TRBJ1-1; clone size: few; V gene: TRBV6-1; D gene: -; CDR3 DNA: TGTGCCAGCAGTGAATCTCCGAGTGGACAAGTACCGAACACTGAAGCTTTCTTT; CDR3 protein: CASSESPSGQVPNTEAFF
CDR3 length: 13; J gene: TRBJ2-7; clone size: -; V gene: TRBV7-2; D gene: TRBD2; CDR3 DNA: TGTGCCAGCAGCTTAGTTCGAATGGGACTACCTACTTTC; CDR3 protein: CASSLVRMGLPTF
CDR3 length: 15; J gene: TRBJ2-1; clone size: -; V gene: TRBV30; D gene: TRBD2; CDR3 DNA: TGTGCCTGGACTGGGACTAGCGGGGGGTACAATGAGCAGTTCTTC; CDR3 protein: CAWTGTSGGYNEQFF
CDR3 length: 14; J gene: TRBJ2-7; clone size: -; V gene: TRBV7-2; D gene: -; CDR3 DNA: TGTGCCAGCAGCTTAACCGGACAGACTTACGAGCAGTACTTC; CDR3 protein: CASSLTGQTYEQYF
CDR3 length: 13; J gene: TRBJ2-5; clone size: -; V gene: TRBV5-1; D gene: -; CDR3 DNA: TGCGCCAGCAGCGATACTATGCAAGAGACCCAGTACTTC; CDR3 protein: CASSDTMQETQYF
CDR3 length: 11; J gene: TRBJ2-5; clone size: -; V gene: TRBV27; D gene: -; CDR3 DNA: TGTGCCAGCGGGGCCTTGGAGACCCAGTACTTC; CDR3 protein: CASGALETQYF
CDR3 length: 15; J gene: TRBJ1-3; clone size: -; V gene: TRBV19; D gene: -; CDR3 DNA: TGTGCCAGTAGTGAAGGACACCACTCTGGAAACACCATATATTTT; CDR3 protein: CASSEGHHSGNTIYF
CDR3 length: 13; J gene: TRBJ1-5; clone size: -; V gene: TRBV28; D gene: -; CDR3 DNA: TGTGCCAGCAAACAGGGCGGGAGGCAGCCCCAGCATTTT; CDR3 protein: CASKQGGRQPQHF
CDR3 length: 16; J gene: TRBJ2-7; clone size: -; V gene: TRBV4-3; D gene: TRBD2; CDR3 DNA: TGCGCCAGCAGCCAAGCCCTAGCGGGGATTCCCTACGAGCAGTACTTC; CDR3 protein: CASSQALAGIPYEQYF
CDR3 length: 14; J gene: TRBJ2-1; clone size: -; V gene: TRBV6-5; D gene: TRBD2; CDR3 DNA: TGTGCCAGCAGGTTAGCGGGGTCCTACAATGAGCAGTTCTTC; CDR3 protein: CASRLAGSYNEQFF
CDR3 length: 14; J gene: TRBJ1-1; clone size: -; V gene: TRBV29-1; D gene: -; CDR3 DNA: TGCAGCGTTCTACGCGCGGGCATTAACACTGAAGCTTTCTTT; CDR3 protein: CSVLRAGINTEAFF
CDR3 length: 11; J gene: TRBJ2-5; clone size: -; V gene: TRBV5-1; D gene: TRBD2; CDR3 DNA: TGCGCGTCGGGGGGGCTGGAGACCCAGTACTTC; CDR3 protein: CASGGLETQYF
CDR3 length: 15; J gene: TRBJ2-1; clone size: -; V gene: TRBV5-3; D gene: TRBD2; CDR3 DNA: TGTGCCAGAAGCCCGGGACTAGCGGGGACCAATGAGCAGTTCTTC; CDR3 protein: CARSPGLAGTNEQFF
CDR3 length: 14; J gene: TRBJ1-2; clone size: -; V gene: TRBV7-2; D gene: TRBD1; CDR3 DNA: TGTGCCAGCAGCTTAGGACAGGGGTTTGATGGCTACACCTTC; CDR3 protein: CASSLGQGFDGYTF
CDR3 length: 15; J gene: TRBJ2-5; clone size: -; V gene: TRBV21-1; D gene: -; CDR3 DNA: TGTGCCAGCAGCCGCGGGGGGGCGGGGCAAGAGACCCAGTACTTC; CDR3 protein: CASSRGGAGQETQYF
CDR3 length: 14; J gene: TRBJ2-7; clone size: -; V gene: TRBV25-1; D gene: -; CDR3 DNA: TGTGCCAGCAGGGACAGCTTGGCCAGGTACGAGCAGTACTTC; CDR3 protein: CASRDSLARYEQYF
CDR3 length: 15; J gene: TRBJ2-3; clone size: few; V gene: TRBV4-3; D gene: TRBD2; CDR3 DNA: TGCGCCAGCAGCCCATGGGGGAGGGCCGCAGATACGCAGTATTTT; CDR3 protein: CASSPWGRAADTQYF
CDR3 length: 14; J gene: TRBJ2-1; clone size: -; V gene: TRBV29-1; D gene: -; CDR3 DNA: TGCAGCGTTGGTCGGAGCGGCTCCTACAATGAGCAGTTCTTC; CDR3 protein: CSVGRSGSYNEQFF
CDR3 length: 16; J gene: TRBJ2-5; clone size: -; V gene: TRBV19; D gene: -; CDR3 DNA: TGTGCCAGTAGTCTTTACTCCAGGGGTGGTGGGGAGACCCAGTACTTC; CDR3 protein: CASSLYSRGGGETQYF
CDR3 length: 16; J gene: TRBJ2-5; clone size: few; V gene: TRBV7-6; D gene: TRBD1; CDR3 DNA: TGTGCCAGCAGCCCAGTCCCGGACAGGGGTCGAGAGACCCAGTACTTC; CDR3 protein: CASSPVPDRGRETQYF
CDR3 length: 18; J gene: TRBJ2-5; clone size: -; V gene: TRBV5-1; D gene: TRBD2; CDR3 DNA: TGCGCCAGCAGCTTGGCCGAGGAAGCGACTAGCGGGCAAGAGACCCAGTACTTC; CDR3 protein: CASSLAEEATSGQETQYF
CDR3 length: 17; J gene: TRBJ2-3; clone size: -; V gene: TRBV10-3; D gene: TRBD2; CDR3 DNA: TGTGCCATCAGTGGAACTCAACTAGCGGGAGACACAGATACGCAGTATTTT; CDR3 protein: CAISGTQLAGDTDTQYF
CDR3 length: 12; J gene: TRBJ2-1; clone size: -; V gene: TRBV6-6; D gene: -; CDR3 DNA: TGTGCCAGCAGGCGGACAGCCAATGAGCAGTTCTTC; CDR3 protein: CASRRTANEQFF
CDR3 length: 19; J gene: TRBJ2-5; clone size: -; V gene: TRBV28; D gene: TRBD1; CDR3 DNA: TGTGCCAGCAGAAGGTTCGGAGTGCGGACGGGACAGGGAAAAGAGACCCAGTACTTC; CDR3 protein: CASRRFGVRTGQGKETQYF
CDR3 length: 14; J gene: TRBJ2-7; clone size: few; V gene: TRBV12-5; D gene: -; CDR3 DNA: TGTGCTAGTGGCCCGGGTGGTTCGGCCTACGAGCAGTACTTC; CDR3 protein: CASGPGGSAYEQYF
CDR3 length: 15; J gene: TRBJ1-1; clone size: -; V gene: TRBV28; D gene: -; CDR3 DNA: TGTGCCAGCAGTTTTGGGCCAAGAGTTTCTATACGAGCTTTCTTT; CDR3 protein: CASSFGPRVSIRAFF
CDR3 length: 13; J gene: TRBJ2-7; clone size: -; V gene: TRBV27; D gene: TRBD1; CDR3 DNA: TGTGCCAGCAGTTCACAGGGGGCCTACGAGCAGTACTTC; CDR3 protein: CASSSQGAYEQYF
CDR3 length: 19; J gene: TRBJ2-7; clone size: few; V gene: TRBV4-1; D gene: TRBD2; CDR3 DNA: TGCGCCAGCAGCCACCCGGGACTAGCGGCTGGAGCGGGCTCCTACGAGCAGTACTTC; CDR3 protein: CASSHPGLAAGAGSYEQYF
CDR3 length: 16; J gene: TRBJ2-3; clone size: few; V gene: TRBV4-1; D gene: TRBD1; CDR3 DNA: TGCGCCAGCAGCCAAGATTTGACAGGGGGCTGGGATACGCAGTATTTT; CDR3 protein: CASSQDLTGGWDTQYF
CDR3 length: 14; J gene: TRBJ1-2; clone size: -; V gene: TRBV7-2; D gene: TRBD1; CDR3 DNA: TGTGCCAGCAGCGAGTACGGACAGGGGGATGGCTACACCTTC; CDR3 protein: CASSEYGQGDGYTF
CDR3 length: 17; J gene: TRBJ2-4; clone size: -; V gene: TRBV11-2; D gene: TRBD1; CDR3 DNA: TGTGCCAGCAGCCCGCGGACAGGGGGGATAGCCAAAAACATTCAGTACTTC; CDR3 protein: CASSPRTGGIAKNIQYF
CDR3 length: 13; J gene: TRBJ1-5; clone size: -; V gene: TRBV6-1; D gene: -; CDR3 DNA: TGTGCCAGCAGTGACGACAACGGTCAGCCCCAGCATTTT; CDR3 protein: CASSDDNGQPQHF
CDR3 length: 14; J gene: TRBJ2-5; clone size: -; V gene: TRBV6-5; D gene: TRBD1; CDR3 DNA: TGTGCCAGCAGTCTTGGGACAGGGCAAGAGACCCAGTACTTC; CDR3 protein: CASSLGTGQETQYF
CDR3 length: 12; J gene: TRBJ2-7; clone size: -; V gene: TRBV2; D gene: -; CDR3 DNA: TGTGCCAGCAAGGAGCGGGCCTACGAGCAGTACTTC; CDR3 protein: CASKERAYEQYF
CDR3 length: 11; J gene: TRBJ2-1; clone size: -; V gene: TRBV27; D gene: -; CDR3 DNA: TGTGCCAGTAGAAATGGCAATGAGCAGTTCTTC; CDR3 protein: CASRNGNEQFF
CDR3 length: 15; J gene: TRBJ1-1; clone size: -; V gene: TRBV11-2; D gene: -; CDR3 DNA: TGTGCCAGCAGCTTAGGGCAGGGCATGGGCACTGAAGCTTTCTTT; CDR3 protein: CASSLGQGMGTEAFF
CDR3 length: 14; J gene: TRBJ2-2; clone size: -; V gene: TRBV14; D gene: TRBD2; CDR3 DNA: TGTGCCAGCAGCGGGACTAGATACACCGGGGAGCTGTTTTTT; CDR3 protein: CASSGTRYTGELFF
CDR3 length: 14; J gene: TRBJ1-4; clone size: -; V gene: TRBV5-1; D gene: TRBD1; CDR3 DNA: TGCGCCAGCAGACAGACAGGGGGCGAAAGAAAACTGTTTTTT; CDR3 protein: CASRQTGGERKLFF
CDR3 length: 13; J gene: TRBJ1-1; clone size: -; V gene: TRBV2; D gene: -; CDR3 DNA: TGTGCCACCAGTGGAGAGACTTGGCAGGGAGCTTTCTTT; CDR3 protein: CATSGETWQGAFF
CDR3 length: 16; J gene: TRBJ2-5; clone size: -; V gene: TRBV7-8; D gene: -; CDR3 DNA: TGTGCCAGCAGCTTAGCGGGCCCGGCAGCCCAAGAGACCCAGTACTTC; CDR3 protein: CASSLAGPAAQETQYF
CDR3 length: 15; J gene: TRBJ1-2; clone size: few; V gene: TRBV4-3; D gene: TRBD1; CDR3 DNA: TGCGCCAGCAGCCGTGAGTTCCGGGACAGTAGCGGCTACACCTTC; CDR3 protein: CASSREFRDSSGYTF